These 14 T cell receptor beta chains were sequenced from one sample in a study of siplizumab effects on memory and regulatory T cells. Libraries were prepared by immunoSEQ multiplex PCR; TCRdb keeps only in-frame clonotypes and omits some of them. This table holds over 85,000 clones, about 94% found once. The material sequenced was non-Treg CD4+ T cells sorted from blood. The origin of the receptors is a human donor in good health.

This sequence joins TRBV18 and TRBJ1-3; no clear D. The CDR3 runs to 14 residues. V was pared by 7 bases and J by 5 bases, with 15 bases between. Per germline, CDR1 KGHSH and CDR2 LQKENI. In nucleotides, the CDR3 is TGTGCCAGCTGGGCGGACGTTAGTCGAAACACCATATATTTT. It is translated as CASWADVSRNTIYF.

The genes are TRBV5-4 and TRBJ2-1; the D gene is possibly TRBD2 (6 bases). Trimming pared 3 bases from V and 2 bases from J, leaving 12 bases between. The CDR3 sequence is 15 residues long. Germline CDR1 reads SGHNT; CDR2 reads YYREEE (reference sequence). CDR3 loop: CASSSGDRTYNEQFF. In DNA form, the CDR3 reads TGTGCCAGCAGCTCGGGGGATCGCACCTACAATGAGCAGTTCTTC.

Here the CDR3 DNA reads TGTGCCATCAACGTTCAACCCGACACTGAAGCTTTCTTT. Protein sequence: CAINVQPDTEAFF. The rearrangement links TRBV10-3 to TRBJ1-1, with no clear D. Germline V CDR1 and CDR2: ENHRY, SYGVKD. The CDR3 has 13 residues. The germline V and J ends were trimmed by 7 bases and 3 bases, with 12 bases remaining between them.

The chain has TRBV7-9 and TRBJ2-5; no clear D gene. V gave up 5 bases and J gave up 3 bases, with 7 bases separating them. The germline CDR1 and CDR2 sequences are SEHNR and FQNEAQ (reference sequence). This CDR3 comprises 12 residues. CDR3 sequence (DNA): TGTGCCAGCAGCAATAGAGAAGAGACCCAGTACTTC. This translates into CASSNREETQYF.

This chain connects TRBV18 to TRBJ2-7, with D perhaps matching TRBD1 or TRBD2 (5 bases each). Germline assignment: CDR1 KGHSH and CDR2 LQKENI. Trimming removed 2 bases at V and 0 bases at J, with 11 bases between. The CDR3 extends over 15 amino acids. CDR3 residues: CASSPGLGDSYEQYF. The CDR3, as DNA: TGTGCCAGCTCACCAGGTTTGGGGGACTCCTACGAGCAGTACTTC.

This chain connects TRBV5-4 to TRBJ1-1, with D possibly matching TRBD1 (6 bases). Germline V gene data show CDR1 as SGHNT and CDR2 as YYREEE (reference sequence). CDR3 length: 14 residues. Trimming removed 3 bases at V and 1 base at J, with 10 bases between. CDR3 protein: CASSSQGRNTEAFF. In nucleotides, the CDR3 is TGTGCCAGCAGCTCCCAGGGGCGGAACACTGAAGCTTTCTTT.

V is TRBV30 and J is TRBJ1-2, with 8 bases aligning to TRBD1. The CDR3 contains 14 residues. J lost 3 bases, V lost 2 bases, and 5 bases had no gene match. The germline V gene has CDR1 GTSNPN and CDR2 SVGIG (reference sequence). CDR3 protein: CAWSRQDRDYGYTF. The CDR3 nucleotides are TGTGCCTGGAGTCGTCAGGACAGGGACTATGGCTACACCTTC. Combining the CDR3 with reference TRBV30 and TRBJ1-2 gives the whole variable domain SQTIHQWPATLVQPVGSPLSLECTVEGTSNPNLYWYRQAAGRGLQLLFYSVGIGQISSEVPQNLSASRPQDRQFILSSKKLLLSDSGFYLCAWSRQDRDYGYTFGSGTRLTVV.

This chain connects TRBV27 to TRBJ1-2, with D possibly being TRBD1 (6 bases). Per the germline V gene, CDR1 is MNHEY and CDR2 is SMNVEV (reference sequence). Trimming cost V 4 bases and J 7 bases, with 16 bases left between them. This CDR3 is built from 14 residues. Written as DNA, the CDR3 is TGTGCCAGCAGTTCCGGGACAAATGGTCGTGGCTACACCTTC. It is translated as CASSSGTNGRGYTF.

The chain joins TRBV4-2 to TRBJ2-1; perhaps TRBD1 as D (6 bases). In germline, CDR1 is LGHNA, CDR2 YNFKEQ. There are 12 residues in the CDR3. Trimming left V 6 bases short and J 12 bases short, with 15 bases between. This CDR3 is CASSRGGLVQFF. In DNA, the CDR3 is TGTGCCAGCAGTCGTGGGGGCCTAGTGCAGTTCTTC.

The chain uses TRBV5-5 and TRBJ2-7; D tentatively fits TRBD1 or TRBD2 (5 bases each). Trimming cost V 0 bases and J 4 bases, with 14 bases left between them. CDR1 and CDR2 (germline): SGHKS, YYEKEE (reference sequence). CDR3 length: 15 residues. The CDR3 loop reads CASSLGYGDVYEQYF. The CDR3 nucleotides read TGTGCCAGCAGCTTGGGCTATGGGGACGTGTACGAGCAGTACTTC.

The rearrangement links TRBV7-2 to TRBJ2-3, with D perhaps matching TRBD1 (6 bases). The V gene lost 5 bases and the J gene lost 6 bases, with 9 bases spanning the gap. Germline CDR1 and CDR2: SGHTA and FQGNSA. The CDR3 sequence is 12 residues long. CDR3 sequence (DNA): TGTGCCAGCAGCAAGACAGGTGATACGCAGTATTTT. It translates to CASSKTGDTQYF.

This clone was seen once. V usage is TRBV5-6 and J usage is TRBJ2-3, with a tentative D call TRBD2 (6 bases). The CDR3 spans 13 residues. The V and J ends lost 4 bases and 8 bases respectively, with 14 bases between them. Germline V CDR1 and CDR2: SGHDT, YYEEEE. The CDR3 loop is CASSRFGGGTQYF. In nucleotides, the CDR3 is TGTGCCAGCAGCCGATTCGGGGGAGGTACGCAGTATTTT.

The chain has TRBV7-9 and TRBJ1-2, with 9 bases matching TRBD1. The length of the CDR3 is 12 residues. Germline CDR1 reads SEHNR; CDR2 reads FQNEAQ (reference sequence). V was clipped by 7 bases and J by 8 bases; unmatched bases: 5. For the CDR3, the DNA is TGTGCCAGCATGGGGGACAGGGAAGGCTACACCTTC. It is translated as CASMGDREGYTF.

V usage is TRBV5-1 and J usage is TRBJ2-1; 9 bases match TRBD2. V was pared by 0 bases and J by 7 bases, with 5 bases of the junction left unmatched. This CDR3 has 15 amino acids. Per the germline V gene, CDR1 is SGHRS and CDR2 is YFSETQ. The chain's CDR3 is CASSLGLAVGNEQFF. DNA of the CDR3: TGCGCCAGCAGCTTGGGACTAGCGGTGGGAAATGAGCAGTTCTTC.